A single sample is the source of the 30 T cell receptor beta chains below, sequenced in a study of T cells in Graves' hyperthyroidism and ophthalmopathy (dated 2019 in TCRdb). Libraries came from multiplex PCR. Sequencing was carried out with an Illumina HiSeq 2000. The TCR beta CDR3 regions were amplified from the RNA transcripts. A first-round RT-PCR of the TCR CDR3 used the HTBI primer set with the Qiagen OneStep RT-PCR kit. The public reads were run again by TCRdb, first through fastp at Q25 and then through MiXCR, and only productive beta chains were kept. Each record represents a unique CDR3 protein, reported with the most common genes and DNA among its rows. The sample table contains 380,000 or so distinct CDR3 sequences; only one count was recorded for around an eighth of them. The ten largest make up about 20% of the sample. Sequencing was carried out using blood. The receptors shown here come from a man aged 25-40 years with Graves' hyperthyroidism that later progressed to Graves' ophthalmopathy.

The chain recombines TRBV14 with TRBJ1-6; no definite D call. This CDR3 is built from 14 residues. The germline V and J ends were trimmed by 4 bases and 4 bases, with 8 bases remaining between them. The germline CDR1 and CDR2 sequences are SGHDN and FVKESK. CDR3: CASSLSLYNSPLHF. Here the CDR3 DNA reads TGTGCCAGCAGCCTATCCCTTTATAATTCACCCCTCCACTTT.

Concerning this clonotype itself: It may be a read error: a sequence one base away is much more abundant. The chain recombines TRBV27 with TRBJ2-7, with D possibly being TRBD1 or TRBD2 (5 bases each). This CDR3 spans 17 amino acids. Trimming removed 1 base from V and 2 bases from J, with 18 bases in between. CDR1 MNHEY and CDR2 SMNVEV come from the germline V gene (reference sequence). CDR3 protein: CASSLFTNRGVPYEQYF. The CDR3 coding sequence is TGTGCCAGCAGTTTATTCACCAACCGGGGCGTGCCCTACGAGCAGTACTTC.

This clonotype was counted at least ten times. The chain carries TRBV27 and TRBJ2-7; TRBD1 might be the D (5 bases). Deletions cut 0 bases from V and 1 base from J, with 22 bases between. Germline lookup yields CDR1 MNHEY and CDR2 SMNVEV (reference sequence). The CDR3 is made up of 19 amino acids. CDR3 DNA sequence: TGTGCCAGCAGTTTATCCAAAAGTTTGTGGGGCCGATCATCCTACGAGCAGTACTTC. It encodes CASSLSKSLWGRSSYEQYF.

This clonotype was counted many times. V gene TRBV3-1 combines with J gene TRBJ2-3, with a possible D match to TRBD1 (6 bases). V was clipped by 1 base and J by 3 bases, with 11 bases between them. Germline loops: CDR1 LGHDT, CDR2 YNNKEL (reference sequence). There are 15 residues in the CDR3. The CDR3 protein is CASSQAGVETDTQYF. As DNA, the CDR3 is TGTGCCAGCAGCCAAGCAGGGGTCGAGACAGATACGCAGTATTTT.

This clonotype was seen ten or more times. J is TRBJ2-7 and V is TRBV28, with 15 bases identical to TRBD2. With 5 bases clipped from V and 3 bases from J, the junction kept 5 bases outside the gene matches. Germline CDR1 is MDHEN and CDR2 is SYDVKM. The CDR3 runs 16 residues. The CDR3 loop reads CASSLGTSGGNYEQYF. DNA of the CDR3: TGTGCCAGCAGTCTTGGGACTAGCGGGGGGAACTACGAGCAGTACTTC.

The chain carries TRBV28 and TRBJ1-2; D uncertain. This CDR3 has 15 amino acids. Germline V CDR1 and CDR2: MDHEN, SYDVKM. V shed 1 base and J shed 5 bases, with 14 bases lying between them. As DNA, the CDR3 is TGTGCCAGCAGTTTATCGGTCCCAAGAGGGTATGGCTACACCTTC. Protein sequence: CASSLSVPRGYGYTF.

This clonotype was recorded a few times. The rearrangement joins TRBV2 to TRBJ2-6; 7 bases align to TRBD1. The germline V gene encodes CDR1 SNHLY and CDR2 FYNNEI. The CDR3 length is 15 residues. Trimming took 6 bases from V and 4 from J; bases not matched to a gene: 6. The CDR3: CASRGTGAGANVLTF. In DNA, the CDR3 is TGTGCCAGCAGGGGTACAGGGGCCGGGGCCAACGTCCTGACTTTC.

The table lists this clonotype with many counts. The chain joins TRBV2 to TRBJ1-5; D is uncertain. Germline V lookup: CDR1 SNHLY, CDR2 FYNNEI. This CDR3 spans 13 amino acids. V shed 3 bases and J shed 7 bases, with 10 bases lying between them. CDR3 in amino acids: CASSDQNGQPQHF. CDR3 bases: TGTGCCAGCAGTGATCAAAATGGACAGCCCCAGCATTTT. Complete variable domain (other parts from reference TRBV2 and TRBJ1-5): EPEVTQTPSHQVTQMGQEVILRCVPISNHLYFYWYRQILGQKVEFLVSFYNNEISEKSEIFDDQFSVERPDGSNFTLKIRSTKLEDSAMYFCASSDQNGQPQHFGDGTRLSIL.

The chain couples TRBV12-3 or TRBV12-4 to TRBJ2-7, with D unresolved. This CDR3 comprises 14 residues. V lost 6 bases, J lost 5 bases, and 17 bases lay in between. CDR3 region: CASSFSGSKDEQYF. In DNA form, the CDR3 reads TGTGCCAGCAGCTTTTCCGGGTCCAAGGACGAGCAGTACTTC.

This clonotype was recorded at least ten times. This chain connects TRBV11-3 to TRBJ2-1; D is uncertain. The CDR3 runs to 14 residues. Germline V gives CDR1 SGHNT, CDR2 YENEEA. The V end lost 1 base, the J end lost 3 bases, and 7 bases lay between the germline ends. CDR3 sequence: CASSLASVYNEQFF. The CDR3 region has the DNA TGTGCCAGCAGCTTAGCATCGGTCTACAATGAGCAGTTCTTC. Drawing the rest from reference TRBV11-3 and TRBJ2-1, the complete variable domain is EAGVVQSPRYKIIEKKQPVAFWCNPISGHNTLYWYLQNLGQGPELLIRYENEEAVDDSQLPKDRFSAERLKGVDSTLKIQPAELGDSAVYLCASSLASVYNEQFFGPGTRLTVL.

This clonotype has a handful of counts. The CDR3 reads CASSVGAGGSYEQYF. The CDR3 DNA reads TGTGCCAGCAGCGTAGGGGCGGGGGGATCCTACGAGCAGTACTTC. This chain connects TRBV9 to TRBJ2-7; 8 nucleotides line up with TRBD2. Germline V lookup: CDR1 SGDLS, CDR2 YYNGEE. This CDR3 is built from 15 residues. The V gene end was trimmed by 0 bases and the J gene end by 1 base; junction bases not matched to a gene: 3.

This clonotype appeared many times. The rearrangement uses TRBV3-1 and TRBJ2-1, with a tentative D call TRBD2 (5 bases). In germline, CDR1 is LGHDT, CDR2 YNNKEL (reference sequence). The CDR3 is made up of 12 amino acids. The V gene lost 4 bases and the J gene lost 11 bases, with 12 bases spanning the gap. CDR3 sequence: CASSPYAGKQFF. For the CDR3, the DNA is TGTGCCAGCAGCCCCTACGCGGGCAAGCAGTTCTTC.

This clonotype was recorded many times. This sequence joins TRBV24-1 and TRBJ1-5; 7 bases map to TRBD1. This CDR3 has 15 residues. V shed 2 bases and J 5 bases; nucleotides not matched to a gene: 5. Germline V gene sequence: CDR1 KGHDR, CDR2 SFDVKD. The CDR3 DNA follows: TGTGCCACCAGTGATTCCTCCGGGACAGATCAGCCCCAGCATTTT. This translates into CATSDSSGTDQPQHF.

This clonotype has ten or more counts. The chain is built from TRBV7-2 and TRBJ1-4; 9 nucleotides line up with TRBD1. CDR3 length: 15 residues. Per the germline V gene, CDR1 is SGHTA and CDR2 is FQGNSA. J was trimmed by 6 bases and V by 5 bases; bases with no gene match: 7. Here the CDR3 reads CASSLRQGGDEKLFF. Written as DNA, the CDR3 is TGTGCCAGCAGCCTAAGACAGGGGGGGGATGAAAAACTGTTTTTT.

The chain couples TRBV5-1 to TRBJ2-7, with D perhaps TRBD1 (5 bases). The length of the CDR3 is 16 residues. Trimming left V 0 bases short and J 3 bases short, with 16 bases between. CDR1 is SGHRS and CDR2 is YFSETQ in the germline V gene. This CDR3 reads CASSLGRGRNNYEQYF. CDR3 sequence (DNA): TGCGCCAGCAGCTTGGGTAGGGGAAGGAATAACTACGAGCAGTACTTC.

The chain carries TRBV6-9 and TRBJ1-1; D not certain. The V end was cut by 2 bases, the J end by 1 base, with 5 bases between. Germline V gives CDR1 MNHGY, CDR2 SVAAGI. This CDR3 has 13 amino acids. The CDR3 region has the DNA TGTGCCAGCAGTTATGGGCCGAACACTGAAGCTTTCTTT. The encoded protein is CASSYGPNTEAFF.

This clonotype was found many times. The gene calls are TRBV28 and TRBJ1-4; maybe TRBD1 (6 bases). The CDR3 length is 14 residues. The germline V gene encodes CDR1 MDHEN and CDR2 SYDVKM. Trimming cost V 8 bases and J 3 bases, with 13 bases left between them. The CDR3 region is CASGQQGSNEKLFF. The CDR3 DNA follows: TGTGCCAGCGGCCAACAGGGTTCTAATGAAAAACTGTTTTTT.

This clonotype has only a few counts. The CDR3 DNA sequence: TGTGCCAGCTCACCACCTACTAGTCGGAGCTACATTCAGTACTTC. This gives the protein CASSPPTSRSYIQYF. The chain joins TRBV18 to TRBJ2-4, with D tentatively TRBD2 (5 bases). The CDR3 is 15 amino acids. Trimming stripped 0 bases from V and 8 bases from J, with 14 bases between. Germline CDR1 reads KGHSH; CDR2 reads LQKENI.

This clonotype was observed at least ten times. The CDR3 region is CASTMGGSDTQYF. In nucleotides, the CDR3 is TGTGCCAGCACGATGGGGGGTTCAGATACGCAGTATTTT. The chain combines TRBV12-3 or TRBV12-4 with TRBJ2-3; weak D call: TRBD2 (6 bases). Trimming removed 7 bases at V and 4 bases at J, with 12 bases between. The CDR3 is made up of 13 amino acids.

To note about this clonotype: A much more abundant neighbour one base away suggests this may be a read error. The CDR3 DNA reads as TGTGCCAGCAGCTCGGGAGTCTACGATGAGCAGTTCTTC. This codes for CASSSGVYDEQFF. The chain links TRBV5-4 to TRBJ2-1; TRBD2 might be the D (6 bases). Per germline, CDR1 SGHNT and CDR2 YYREEE (reference sequence). The CDR3 extends over 13 amino acids.

This clonotype was seen ten or more times. The chain carries TRBV6-1 and TRBJ2-7, with a weak D call TRBD1 (6 bases). Germline values: CDR1 MNHNS, CDR2 SASEGT. V gave up 4 bases and J gave up 4 bases, with 11 bases separating them. The CDR3 is made up of 13 amino acids. The DNA of the CDR3 is TGTGCCAGCAGTGGGGGGACATTTTACGAGCAGTACTTC. Protein sequence: CASSGGTFYEQYF.

The chain is built from TRBV5-1 and TRBJ2-1; 7 nucleotides line up with TRBD1. Germline loops: CDR1 SGHRS, CDR2 YFSETQ. The CDR3 loop spans 16 amino acids. The V and J ends lost 4 bases and 9 bases, in that order; junction bases with no gene match: 16. The CDR3 loop reads CASSQSLAGGRAEQFF. The CDR3 nucleotides read TGCGCCAGCAGCCAATCTCTTGCAGGGGGACGCGCTGAGCAGTTCTTC.

The chain has TRBV9 and TRBJ1-2; no reliable D call. Between the trimmed V and J ends, which lost 2 bases and 4 bases, there was a span of 9 bases. This CDR3 has 13 residues. Germline-derived CDR1 and CDR2 are SGDLS and YYNGEE. As DNA, the CDR3 is TGTGCCAGCAGCGTCCTCGGGTCCTATGGCTACACCTTC. Translated, it gives CASSVLGSYGYTF.

The gene calls are TRBV29-1 and TRBJ2-3; D not resolved. V lost 2 bases and J lost 0, with 9 bases in between. CDR1 is SQVTM, CDR2 ANQGSEA, per germline. The CDR3 totals 14 residues. Here the CDR3 reads CSVEPRTSTDTQYF. Here the CDR3 DNA reads TGCAGCGTTGAACCAAGAACTAGCACAGATACGCAGTATTTT.

The chain has TRBV10-3 and TRBJ1-1, with D possibly TRBD1 on 6 matching bases. The CDR3 totals 11 residues. Germline assignment: CDR1 ENHRY and CDR2 SYGVKD. Trimming cost V 2 bases and J 12 bases, with 10 bases left between them. Here the CDR3 reads CAISEPTGTFF. The CDR3 DNA reads as TGTGCCATCAGTGAGCCGACAGGAACTTTCTTT.

This clonotype was observed a few times. The chain recombines TRBV9 with TRBJ1-1; possible D gene TRBD1, 5 bases. The CDR3 is 15 residues long. V was clipped by 1 base and J by 5 bases, with 15 bases between them. Per germline, CDR1 SGDLS and CDR2 YYNGEE. The CDR3 reads CASSVQPGKRTEAFF. Here the CDR3 DNA reads TGTGCCAGCAGCGTACAACCAGGGAAGAGAACTGAAGCTTTCTTT.

The CDR3 loop reads CASSLTRGGARETQYF. CDR3 coding DNA: TGTGCCAGCAGCTTGACGAGGGGGGGGGCCCGAGAGACCCAGTACTTC. The chain recombines TRBV7-9 with TRBJ2-5, with D possibly TRBD2 on 7 matching bases. Germline values: CDR1 SEHNR, CDR2 FQNEAQ (reference sequence). V was cut by 3 bases and J by 4 bases, with 18 bases left in between. The CDR3 runs 16 residues.

This clonotype occurred many times. The rearrangement links TRBV29-1 to TRBJ1-2; no clear D. Germline CDR1 and CDR2: SQVTM and ANQGSEA. There are 11 residues in the CDR3. V was cut by 4 bases and J by 4 bases, with 7 bases left in between. The CDR3 here is CSVVEGYGYTF. The DNA for the CDR3 is TGCAGCGTTGTTGAAGGCTATGGCTACACCTTC.

This clonotype was recorded many times. V is TRBV7-9 and J is TRBJ2-1, with 8 positions matching TRBD1. V lost 4 bases and J lost 1; bases outside the gene matches: 3. This CDR3 comprises 15 residues. CDR1 is SEHNR, CDR2 FQNEAQ, per germline (reference sequence). CDR3 bases: TGTGCCAGCAGCTCTGGACAGGGATCCTACAATGAGCAGTTCTTC. Amino acid sequence: CASSSGQGSYNEQFF. The full variable domain, its missing parts supplied by reference TRBV7-9 and TRBJ2-1, is DTGVSQNPRHKITKRGQNVTFRCDPISEHNRLYWYRQTLGQGPEFLTYFQNEAQLEKSRLLSDRFSAERPKGSFSTLEIQRTEQGDSAMYLCASSSGQGSYNEQFFGPGTRLTVL.

The rearrangement joins TRBV11-2 to TRBJ2-1, with TRBD2 matching 11 bases. Trimming cost V 5 bases and J 9 bases; bases outside gene matches: 12. The CDR3 runs to 16 residues. CDR1 SGHAT and CDR2 FQNNGV come from the germline V gene. The CDR3 DNA reads as TGTGCCAGCAGCCCATCTTTAGCGGGGGGGCAAATTGAGCAGTTCTTC. Its translation: CASSPSLAGGQIEQFF.